This passage covers 5 T cell receptor beta chains from one sample sequenced in a study of blood T cell repertoires in COVID-19. Assay used: immunoSEQ multiplex PCR; TCRdb lists only in-frame clones, some missing. In the table there are 150,000 or so clones, approximately 80% of which are singletons. Sample: PBMCs or T cells enriched from blood (not recorded which). The source is a man aged 50 to 59 who had recovered from COVID-19.

The DNA for the CDR3 is TGTGCCATCAGTGATGGACCGGCGGGGGTCGGCTACACCTTC. This codes for CAISDGPAGVGYTF. The chain has TRBV10-3 and TRBJ1-2, with a weak D call TRBD1 (5 bases). Germline V gene sequence: CDR1 ENHRY, CDR2 SYGVKD. The CDR3 runs to 14 residues. The V and J ends lost 3 bases and 8 bases respectively, with 16 bases between them.

This clone was picked up a small number of times. This chain connects TRBV5-8 to TRBJ2-3; 7 nucleotides match TRBD1. The V gene end was trimmed by 5 bases and the J gene end by 5 bases; junction bases not matched to a gene: 11. The CDR3 consists of 15 residues. Germline CDR1 reads SGHTS; CDR2 reads YDEGEE. The CDR3 DNA sequence: TGTGCCAGCAGGATGGAAAGGGGGCTTGAAGATACGCAGTATTTT. Its protein product is CASRMERGLEDTQYF.

This chain joins TRBV9 and TRBJ2-3, with 8 bases identical to TRBD2. The CDR3 is made up of 14 amino acids. The germline CDR1 and CDR2 sequences are SGDLS and YYNGEE. With V trimmed by 3 bases and J by 4 bases, 4 bases remained unmatched. CDR3 DNA sequence: TGTGCCAGCAGCGGGCGGGGGGTCCCAGATACGCAGTATTTT. Translating gives CASSGRGVPDTQYF. Supplemented by reference TRBV9 and TRBJ2-3, the full variable domain reads DSGVTQTPKHLITATGQRVTLRCSPRSGDLSVYWYQQSLDQGLQFLIQYYNGEERAKGNILERFSAQQFPDLHSELNLSSLELGDSALYFCASSGRGVPDTQYFGPGTRLTVL.

This clone was seen a single time. CDR3 DNA sequence: TGTGCCAGCAGCCAAGCGGTGACAGTCACTGAAGCTTTCTTT. Amino acid sequence: CASSQAVTVTEAFF. The rearrangement joins TRBV4-2 to TRBJ1-1, with D perhaps TRBD1 (5 bases). V was shortened by 1 base and J by 4 bases, with 10 bases between the two germline ends. The CDR3 runs 14 residues. The germline CDR1 and CDR2 sequences are LGHNA and YNFKEQ.

The chain joins TRBV6-2 or TRBV6-3 to TRBJ2-7; D is unresolved. CDR3 length equals 11 residues. CDR1 MNHEY and CDR2 SVGEGT come from the germline V gene. Deletions cut 5 bases from V and 2 bases from J, with 4 bases between. DNA for the CDR3: TGTGCCAGCAGTAATACCTACGAGCAGTACTTC. Residues: CASSNTYEQYF.